This note documents a single T cell receptor (beta chain) sequence. As yet, its antigen is unknown. TCRdb processed the 5' RACE reads anew with MiXCR; each CDR3 protein has one entry. The table shows about 560,000 distinct CDR3 sequences, with about 20% occurring only once. The data originate from a study of T-cell memory formation after mild COVID-19. The germline CDR1 and CDR2 sequences are PRHDT and FYEKMQ (reference sequence). V trimming: 4 bases; J trimming: 10 bases; junction bases outside the gene matches: 7. The CDR3 totals 13 residues. Study-wide results and limits: Clones contracting over day 15 to 85 were CD4/CD8 balanced, with later expanders leaning CD4+. Shrinking CD4+ clones were chiefly CM and EM; CD8+ ones were chiefly EMRA. Certain responding clones were present in pre-infection memory, suggesting participation of cross-reactive memory.

The V and J genes are TRBV13 and TRBJ2-1; TRBD2 matches at 7 bases. The sequence was obtained from an adult woman who had mild COVID-19 (a few samples of this study predate the infection). Cell type and time point are not known. The sample was PBMCs or a T cell subset sorted from them (not recorded which). This chain's CDR3 is CASSWGSRGEQFF. The CDR3 DNA follows: TGTGCCAGCAGCTGGGGTTCGCGGGGGGAGCAGTTCTTC.